One sample yielded the 22 T cell receptor beta chains listed below, sequenced in a study of T cell changes during pregnancy in multiple sclerosis. Data came from immunoSEQ multiplex PCR; TCRdb stores just in-frame clones and leaves some out. The repertoire holds more than 65,000 clones, with more than 90% as singletons. Source: peripheral blood, taken in the second trimester of pregnancy. These receptor sequences come from a female donor with multiple sclerosis, enrolled in a pregnancy study.

The chain has TRBV18 and TRBJ2-3; D not resolved. The CDR3 is 15 residues long. Germline V gene sequence: CDR1 KGHSH, CDR2 LQKENI. V was cut by 3 bases and J by 1 base, with 11 bases left in between. CDR3 loop: CASSPKLLGTDTQYF. CDR3 bases: TGTGCCAGCTCACCCAAGCTTCTGGGCACAGATACGCAGTATTTT.

The genes are TRBV4-1 and TRBJ1-2; unclear D gene. The CDR3 runs 14 residues. Trimming removed 3 bases at V and 4 bases at J, with 12 bases between. The V gene's germline CDR1 is MGHRA and CDR2 YSYEKL. CDR3 sequence reads: CASSHFKGVYGYTF. CDR3 nucleotide sequence: TGCGCCAGCAGCCATTTTAAGGGAGTCTATGGCTACACCTTC.

The chain combines TRBV7-2 with TRBJ2-4; possibly TRBD1 for D (7 bases). V was shortened by 5 bases and J by 9 bases, with 17 bases between the two germline ends. Germline V CDR1 and CDR2: SGHTA, FQGNSA. This CDR3 spans 14 amino acids. CDR3 protein: CASSPLGGGSIQYF. DNA for the CDR3: TGTGCCAGCAGCCCGTTAGGAGGGGGCAGCATTCAGTACTTC.

The chain carries TRBV12-5 and TRBJ2-1; D may be TRBD2 (6 bases). Germline values: CDR1 LGHNT, CDR2 FRNRAP. The CDR3 is made up of 13 amino acids. Deletions cut 3 bases from V and 8 bases from J, with 11 bases between. CDR3 protein: CASGLTSGDEQFF. As DNA, the CDR3 is TGTGCTAGTGGTTTAACGTCGGGGGATGAGCAGTTCTTC.

The chain combines TRBV18 with TRBJ1-3, with D possibly TRBD1 on 6 matching bases. CDR1 and CDR2 (germline): KGHSH, LQKENI. CDR3 length: 16 amino acids. The V end lost 4 bases, the J end lost 4 bases, and 17 bases lay between the germline ends. The CDR3: CASSLSPTGEGNTIYF. CDR3 DNA: TGTGCCAGCTCACTATCCCCGACAGGAGAAGGAAACACCATATATTTT.

This chain connects TRBV4-2 to TRBJ2-1; 8 positions match TRBD1. With 5 bases clipped from V and 7 bases from J, the junction kept 7 bases outside the gene matches. The CDR3 has 14 amino acids. Germline CDR1 reads LGHNA; CDR2 reads YNFKEQ. This CDR3 is CASSARQGRNEQFF. CDR3 in DNA: TGTGCCAGCAGCGCACGACAGGGGCGAAATGAGCAGTTCTTC.

The chain is built from TRBV5-8 and TRBJ2-7; the D is unclear. The CDR3 runs 14 residues. The V gene's germline CDR1 is SGHTS and CDR2 YDEGEE. V lost 4 bases to trimming and J lost 0 bases, with 11 bases between them. The CDR3 coding sequence is TGTGCCAGCAGCCCTGAGGCGAGCTCCTACGAGCAGTACTTC. Translation: CASSPEASSYEQYF.

The chain has TRBV27 and TRBJ2-5, with 8 bases lining up with TRBD2. Trimming took 5 bases from V and 4 from J; bases not matched to a gene: 6. CDR1 and CDR2 (germline): MNHEY, SMNVEV (reference sequence). CDR3 length: 14 amino acids. CDR3 in DNA: TGTGCCAGCAGTGCCGGGACTAGTCGAGAGACCCAGTACTTC. This codes for CASSAGTSRETQYF.

V gene TRBV28 combines with J gene TRBJ2-3; 10 nucleotides match TRBD2. The CDR3 loop spans 15 amino acids. CDR1 MDHEN and CDR2 SYDVKM come from the germline V gene. The V gene end was trimmed by 7 bases and the J gene end by 3 bases; junction bases not matched to a gene: 7. The CDR3 reads CASTLSGRGTDTQYF. The CDR3 bases are TGTGCCAGCACTCTGAGCGGGAGGGGTACAGATACGCAGTATTTT.

J is TRBJ1-5 and V is TRBV7-9; D is perhaps TRBD1 (6 bases). The germline V gene encodes CDR1 SEHNR and CDR2 FQNEAQ (reference sequence). V lost 1 base and J 3 bases, leaving 13 bases between the germline ends. This CDR3 is 16 amino acids long. Here the CDR3 reads CASSLEAGGLNQPQHF. The CDR3 DNA reads as TGTGCCAGCAGCTTAGAAGCGGGGGGGCTCAATCAGCCCCAGCATTTT. Variable domain in full (rest from reference TRBV7-9 and TRBJ1-5): DTGVSQNPRHKITKRGQNVTFRCDPISEHNRLYWYRQTLGQGPEFLTYFQNEAQLEKSRLLSDRFSAERPKGSFSTLEIQRTEQGDSAMYLCASSLEAGGLNQPQHFGDGTRLSIL.

The J gene is TRBJ2-1, the V gene TRBV7-8; 11 bases map to TRBD2. The V segment lost 6 bases and the J segment 8 bases; nucleotides outside the gene matches: 9. This CDR3 comprises 15 residues. Germline V lookup: CDR1 SGHVS, CDR2 FQNEAQ. CDR3 DNA: TGTGCCAGCAGGCTCACTAGCGGGAGATTAGATGAGCAGTTCTTC. It is translated as CASRLTSGRLDEQFF.

Turning to this clone: A much more abundant neighbour one base away suggests this may be a read error. Other nucleotide sequences from this sample produce the same CDR3. The chain has TRBV4-1 and TRBJ1-2; 8 nucleotides align to TRBD1. The CDR3 is 14 residues long. Looked up from germline, CDR1 is MGHRA and CDR2 is YSYEKL. CDR3 amino acids: CASSRLTGDLSYTF. CDR3 nucleotides: TGCGCTAGCAGCCGATTGACAGGGGATCTTTCCTACACCTTC.

This clone was counted once. The V gene is TRBV7-9, the J gene TRBJ2-1, with 11 bases fitting TRBD2. The CDR3 consists of 19 residues. V lost 5 bases, J lost 4 bases, and 16 bases stayed unmatched. The germline gives CDR1 SEHNR, CDR2 FQNEAQ (reference sequence). The CDR3: CASSPLLPGTSGQYNEQFF. CDR3 sequence (DNA): TGTGCCAGCAGCCCTCTTCTACCCGGGACTAGCGGACAGTACAATGAGCAGTTCTTC.

CDR3 protein: CASSRDRLRSGNTIYF. The CDR3 DNA follows: TGTGCCAGCAGCCGGGACAGACTACGCTCTGGAAACACCATATATTTT. V is TRBV28 and J is TRBJ1-3; the match to TRBD1 covers 7 bases. This CDR3 is 16 amino acids long. Germline V gene sequence: CDR1 MDHEN, CDR2 SYDVKM. The V segment lost 6 bases and the J segment 0 bases; nucleotides outside the gene matches: 8.

A single count supports this clone. In DNA, the CDR3 is TGTGCCAGCAGTGAAGAAGCGGGAGGGAACTTGGGTGAGCAGTACTTC. Translation: CASSEEAGGNLGEQYF. The chain carries TRBV6-1 and TRBJ2-7, with TRBD2 identical over 10 bases. CDR3 length: 16 amino acids. Germline V lookup: CDR1 MNHNS, CDR2 SASEGT. The V and J ends lost 1 base and 7 bases, in that order; junction bases with no gene match: 10.

The genes are TRBV6-1 and TRBJ1-2; tentative D call: TRBD1 (6 bases). This CDR3 comprises 14 residues. Germline values: CDR1 MNHNS, CDR2 SASEGT. V gave up 4 bases and J gave up 6 bases, with 15 bases separating them. The CDR3 nucleotides read TGTGCCAGCAGTGTGATCGGGGGGCGAGATGGCTACACCTTC. This sequence encodes CASSVIGGRDGYTF.

This chain uses TRBV19 with TRBJ2-7, with 9 bases matching TRBD1. The germline gives CDR1 LNHDA, CDR2 SQIVND (reference sequence). The V gene end was trimmed by 5 bases and the J gene end by 4 bases; junction bases not matched to a gene: 6. This CDR3 region has 14 residues. Here the CDR3 DNA reads TGTGCCAGTAGTCCGGGACAGGGCCAGTACGAGCAGTACTTC. This gives the protein CASSPGQGQYEQYF. Together with reference TRBV19 and TRBJ2-7, the CDR3 gives the full variable domain: DGGITQSPKYLFRKEGQNVTLSCEQNLNHDAMYWYRQDPGQGLRLIYYSQIVNDFQKGDIAEGYSVSREKKESFPLTVTSAQKNPTAFYLCASSPGQGQYEQYFGPGTRLTVT.

The J gene is TRBJ1-1, the V gene TRBV5-6, with 7 bases matching TRBD1. The CDR3 extends over 17 amino acids. The V gene's germline CDR1 is SGHDT and CDR2 YYEEEE. Trimming at V came to 4 bases and at J to 8 bases, leaving 20 bases not matched to a gene. The CDR3 region has the DNA TGTGCCAGCAGCGCGGAGGGGGTACAGGGGAGAAGGGCAGAAGCTTTCTTT. It codes for CASSAEGVQGRRAEAFF.

The chain is built from TRBV5-1 and TRBJ2-3; 11 positions agree with TRBD1. Trimming at V came to 5 bases and at J to 5 bases, leaving 10 bases not matched to a gene. CDR1 is SGHRS and CDR2 is YFSETQ in the germline V gene. This CDR3 is 16 amino acids long. CDR3 in DNA: TGCGCCAGCAGGCGGGACGGACAGGGGGCGAAAGATACGCAGTATTTT. Encoded protein: CASRRDGQGAKDTQYF.

The V gene is TRBV14, the J gene TRBJ2-5; no clear D gene. The CDR3 consists of 16 residues. Germline values: CDR1 SGHDN, CDR2 FVKESK. V gave up 1 base and J gave up 1 base, with 13 bases separating them. The CDR3 spells CASSQGRFATQETQYF. CDR3 DNA: TGTGCCAGCAGCCAAGGTCGGTTCGCAACCCAAGAGACCCAGTACTTC.

The chain recombines TRBV28 with TRBJ1-5; 8 bases line up with TRBD1. The germline V gene has CDR1 MDHEN and CDR2 SYDVKM. V lost 5 bases and J lost 2; bases outside the gene matches: 8. CDR3 length equals 16 residues. DNA for the CDR3: TGTGCCAGCAGTCATTGGACAGGGCTTGGCAATCAGCCCCAGCATTTT. Protein sequence: CASSHWTGLGNQPQHF.

V is TRBV13 and J is TRBJ1-3; 12 nucleotides match TRBD1. Trimming at V came to 4 bases and at J to 0 bases, leaving 4 bases not matched to a gene. The CDR3 sequence is 17 residues long. CDR1 and CDR2 from the germline V gene are PRHDT and FYEKMQ (reference sequence). The DNA for the CDR3 is TGTGCCAGCAGCTGGGGGACAGGGGGCCTCTCTGGAAACACCATATATTTT. Translation: CASSWGTGGLSGNTIYF.